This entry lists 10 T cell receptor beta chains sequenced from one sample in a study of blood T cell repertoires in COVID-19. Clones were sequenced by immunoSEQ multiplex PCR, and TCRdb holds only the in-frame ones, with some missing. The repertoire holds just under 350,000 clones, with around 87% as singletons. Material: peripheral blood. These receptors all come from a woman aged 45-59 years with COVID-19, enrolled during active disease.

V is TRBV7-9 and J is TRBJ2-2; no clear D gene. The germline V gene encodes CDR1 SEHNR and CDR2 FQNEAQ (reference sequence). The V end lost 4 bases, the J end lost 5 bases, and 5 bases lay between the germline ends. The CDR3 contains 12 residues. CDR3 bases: TGTGCCAGCAGCTACATTACCGGGGAGCTGTTTTTT. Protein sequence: CASSYITGELFF.

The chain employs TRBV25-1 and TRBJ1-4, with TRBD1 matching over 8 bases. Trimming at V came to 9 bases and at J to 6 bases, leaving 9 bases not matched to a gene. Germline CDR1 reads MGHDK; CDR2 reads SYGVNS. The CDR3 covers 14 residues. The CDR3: CARSPGGWDEKLFF. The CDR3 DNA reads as TGTGCCAGAAGTCCAGGGGGCTGGGATGAAAAACTGTTTTTT. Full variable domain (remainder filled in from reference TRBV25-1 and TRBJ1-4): EADIYQTPRYLVIGTGKKITLECSQTMGHDKMYWYQQDPGMELHLIHYSYGVNSTEKGDLSSESTVSRIRTEHFPLTLESARPSHTSQYLCARSPGGWDEKLFFGSGTQLSVL.

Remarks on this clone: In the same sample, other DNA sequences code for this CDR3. The CDR3 bases are TGCGCCAGCAGCTTACCCGGACAGGGCACTGAAGCTTTCTTT. It specifies CASSLPGQGTEAFF. V is TRBV5-1 and J is TRBJ1-1, with 8 positions matching TRBD1. Germline V gene data show CDR1 as SGHRS and CDR2 as YFSETQ. With 2 bases clipped from V and 4 bases from J, the junction kept 4 bases outside the gene matches. The CDR3 is made up of 14 amino acids. Based on the CDR3 plus reference TRBV5-1 and TRBJ1-1, the full variable domain is KAGVTQTPRYLIKTRGQQVTLSCSPISGHRSVSWYQQTPGQGLQFLFEYFSETQRNKGNFPGRFSGRQFSNSRSEMNVSTLELGDSALYLCASSLPGQGTEAFFGQGTRLTVV.

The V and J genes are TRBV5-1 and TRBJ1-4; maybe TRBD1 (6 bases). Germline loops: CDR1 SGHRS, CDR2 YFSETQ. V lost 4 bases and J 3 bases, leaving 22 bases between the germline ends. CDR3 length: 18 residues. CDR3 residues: CASSPSPPTGQPNEKLFF. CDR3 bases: TGCGCCAGCAGCCCCTCACCCCCCACAGGGCAACCTAATGAAAAACTGTTTTTT.

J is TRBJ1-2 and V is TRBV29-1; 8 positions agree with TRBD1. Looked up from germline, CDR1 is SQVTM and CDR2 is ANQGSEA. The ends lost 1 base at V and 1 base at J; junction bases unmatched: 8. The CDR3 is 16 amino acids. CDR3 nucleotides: TGCAGCGTTGAAGCTCCAGGGGGCAAGTTTAACTATGGCTACACCTTC. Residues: CSVEAPGGKFNYGYTF.

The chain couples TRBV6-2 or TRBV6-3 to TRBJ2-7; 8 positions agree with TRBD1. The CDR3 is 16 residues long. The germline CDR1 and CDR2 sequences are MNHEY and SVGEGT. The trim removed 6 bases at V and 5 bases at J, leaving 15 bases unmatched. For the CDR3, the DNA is TGTGCCAGCAGCCCCTTTACAGGGGGATCTTATGACGAGCAGTACTTC. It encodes CASSPFTGGSYDEQYF.

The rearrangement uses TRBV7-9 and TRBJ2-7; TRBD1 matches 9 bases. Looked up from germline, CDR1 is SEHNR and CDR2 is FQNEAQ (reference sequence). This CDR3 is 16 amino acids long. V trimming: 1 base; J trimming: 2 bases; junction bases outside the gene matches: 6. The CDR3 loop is CASSLVWDRVTYEQYF. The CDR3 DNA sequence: TGTGCCAGCAGCTTAGTATGGGACAGGGTTACCTACGAGCAGTACTTC.

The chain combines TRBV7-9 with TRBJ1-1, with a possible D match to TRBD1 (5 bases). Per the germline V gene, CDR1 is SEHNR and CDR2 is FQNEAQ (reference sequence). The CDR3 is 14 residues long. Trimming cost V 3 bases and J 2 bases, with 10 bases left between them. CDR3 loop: CASSFADRNTEAFF. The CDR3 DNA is TGTGCCAGCAGCTTCGCCGACAGAAACACTGAAGCTTTCTTT.

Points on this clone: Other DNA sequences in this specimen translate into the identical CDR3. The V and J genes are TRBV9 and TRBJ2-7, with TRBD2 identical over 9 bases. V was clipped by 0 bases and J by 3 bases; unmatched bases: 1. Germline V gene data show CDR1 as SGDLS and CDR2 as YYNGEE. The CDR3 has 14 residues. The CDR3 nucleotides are TGTGCCAGCAGCGTAGGTAGCGGGAGCTACGAGCAGTACTTC. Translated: CASSVGSGSYEQYF.

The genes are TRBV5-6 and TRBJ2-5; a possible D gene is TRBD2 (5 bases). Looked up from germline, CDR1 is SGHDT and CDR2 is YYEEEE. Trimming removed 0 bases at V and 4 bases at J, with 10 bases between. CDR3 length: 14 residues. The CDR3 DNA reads TGTGCCAGCAGCTTGGCGGGATGGGGAGAGACCCAGTACTTC. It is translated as CASSLAGWGETQYF.